This T cell receptor (beta chain) derives from a study of blood T cell repertoires in COVID-19. Only in-frame clones appear in the TCRdb table, and some are missing; sequencing was by immunoSEQ multiplex PCR. The repertoire holds some 500,000 clones, roughly 90% seen once, with 1.5% to 2% in the top ten. Germline V CDR1 and CDR2: SNHLY, FYNNEI. The CDR3 contains 15 residues. With V trimmed by 6 bases and J by 5 bases, 6 bases remained unmatched. The sample consisted of PBMCs or T cells enriched from blood (not recorded which). The clonotype comes from a woman between 40 and 55 years old who had recovered from COVID-19. The chain uses TRBV2 and TRBJ1-5, with 11 nucleotides matching TRBD1. The CDR3 region is CASSGPGQGDQPQHF. CDR3 in DNA: TGTGCCAGCAGCGGTCCGGGACAGGGGGATCAGCCCCAGCATTTT. Full variable domain (missing parts from reference TRBV2 and TRBJ1-5): EPEVTQTPSHQVTQMGQEVILRCVPISNHLYFYWYRQILGQKVEFLVSFYNNEISEKSEIFDDQFSVERPDGSNFTLKIRSTKLEDSAMYFCASSGPGQGDQPQHFGDGTRLSIL.